Shown below are 21 T cell receptor beta chains from a single sample sequenced in a study of T-cell memory formation after mild COVID-19. TCRdb re-analysed the 5' RACE reads in MiXCR, keeping a single row per CDR3 protein. The data contain 130,000 to 150,000 distinct CDR3 sequences, about 6.1% of them singletons. The sample consisted of PBMCs or a T cell subset sorted from them (not recorded which). All receptors derive from an adult woman who had mild COVID-19 (a few samples of this study predate the infection). Cell type and time point are not known.

This clonotype was observed many times. The chain employs TRBV12-3 or TRBV12-4 and TRBJ2-5, with TRBD2 matching 12 bases. Germline trimming cut 3 bases from V and 1 base from J; bases unmatched to any gene: 6. The CDR3 is 17 amino acids. This CDR3 reads CASSFSGTSGPQETQYF. The CDR3 nucleotides are TGTGCCAGCAGTTTTTCGGGGACTAGCGGGCCCCAAGAGACCCAGTACTTC.

In its sample, this clonotype was seen many times. The chain is built from TRBV6-6 and TRBJ2-6; D not certain. Germline lookup yields CDR1 MNHNY and CDR2 SVGAGI (reference sequence). The ends were cut back, 7 bases at V and 0 bases at J, with 10 bases in the middle. The CDR3 length is 15 residues. The CDR3 sequence: CASISEGSGANVLTF. DNA of the CDR3: TGTGCCAGCATAAGCGAAGGCTCTGGGGCCAACGTCCTGACTTTC.

In this sample, this clonotype turned up many times. The chain uses TRBV5-1 and TRBJ1-2; D may be TRBD1 (5 bases). The V end lost 4 bases, the J end lost 8 bases, and 15 bases lay between the germline ends. The CDR3 is made up of 13 amino acids. Per the germline V gene, CDR1 is SGHRS and CDR2 is YFSETQ. The CDR3 nucleotides read TGCGCCAGCAGCCGGGACGGCGGAGGGGGCTACACCTTC. Translating gives CASSRDGGGGYTF.

This chain connects TRBV4-2 to TRBJ2-1; 12 nucleotides line up with TRBD2. V gave up 4 bases and J gave up 8 bases; unmatched junction bases: 6. Germline V lookup: CDR1 LGHNA, CDR2 YNFKEQ. There are 15 residues in the CDR3. As DNA, the CDR3 is TGTGCCAGCAGCCCCCGGACTAGCGGGGTCTATGAGCAGTTCTTC. This gives the protein CASSPRTSGVYEQFF.

V gene TRBV7-2 combines with J gene TRBJ2-7, with 10 nucleotides matching TRBD2. J was trimmed by 5 bases and V by 5 bases; bases with no gene match: 12. Looked up from germline, CDR1 is SGHTA and CDR2 is FQGNSA. The CDR3 has 16 amino acids. CDR3 bases: TGTGCCAGCAGCCTCGTTCTAGCGGGAGCGCTCCACGAGCAGTACTTC. Its protein is CASSLVLAGALHEQYF.

For this clonotype: A much larger clone sits a single nucleotide away, making a read error possible. This chain connects TRBV10-3 to TRBJ2-7; D remains unclear. The CDR3 consists of 12 residues. Germline CDR1 ENHRY, CDR2 SYGVKD. Here the CDR3 DNA reads TGTGCCCTCAGTAAAGACTCCTACGAGCAGTACTTC. The encoded protein is CALSKDSYEQYF.

This clonotype has more than one count but fewer than ten. The rearrangement joins TRBV7-9 to TRBJ1-1, with unresolved D. Germline-derived CDR1 and CDR2 are SEHNR and FQNEAQ (reference sequence). Trimming removed 1 base at V and 0 bases at J, with 3 bases between. The CDR3 sequence is 13 residues long. For the CDR3, the DNA is TGTGCCAGCAGCTTAGTCTTGAACACTGAAGCTTTCTTT. This sequence encodes CASSLVLNTEAFF.

This clonotype was seen ten or more times. This chain uses TRBV20-1 with TRBJ2-5; perhaps TRBD2 as D (5 bases). Between the trimmed V and J ends, which lost 1 base and 10 bases, there was a span of 13 bases. The CDR3 runs 12 residues. Germline CDR1 is DFQATT and CDR2 is SNEGSKA (reference sequence). In nucleotides, the CDR3 is TGCAGTGCTAGAGTGTCAGACCGGGACCAGTACTTC. Translating gives CSARVSDRDQYF.

There are many counts of this clonotype. The CDR3 DNA is TGTGCCAGCAGTTTGGCACGGATAAACAATGAGCAGTTCTTC. Residues: CASSLARINNEQFF. This chain connects TRBV12-3 or TRBV12-4 to TRBJ2-1, with D unresolved. Trimming took 3 bases from V and 5 from J, leaving 11 bases between them. There are 14 residues in the CDR3.

This clonotype showed up many times. This chain links TRBV6-5 with TRBJ1-4, with 8 nucleotides matching TRBD1. The junction had 5 bases not matched to a gene; V was cut back by 5 bases and J by 3 bases. CDR3 size: 15 residues. CDR1 and CDR2 from the germline V gene are MNHEY and SVGAGI. Here the CDR3 DNA reads TGTGCCAGCAGTCGGCGGACAGGGTCTAATGAAAAACTGTTTTTT. This translates into CASSRRTGSNEKLFF.

The chain combines TRBV12-3 or TRBV12-4 with TRBJ2-1; the D gene is possibly TRBD2 (6 bases). The CDR3 consists of 14 residues. V lost 3 bases and J lost 9, with 15 bases in between. The CDR3 region has the DNA TGTGCCAGCAGTTTTAGGGAGGTCCTGGCTGAGCAGTTCTTC. Its translation: CASSFREVLAEQFF.

This clonotype has at least ten counts. V gene TRBV6-5 combines with J gene TRBJ1-2; D gene uncertain. Trimming took 2 bases from V and 5 from J, leaving 6 bases between them. The germline V gene has CDR1 MNHEY and CDR2 SVGAGI. The CDR3 loop spans 12 amino acids. DNA of the CDR3: TGTGCCAGCAGTTACCGAGGGTATGGCTACACCTTC. This gives the protein CASSYRGYGYTF.

This clonotype showed up many times. This chain connects TRBV12-3 or TRBV12-4 to TRBJ2-5; 7 positions match TRBD1. The CDR3 covers 15 residues. V lost 5 bases and J lost 0; bases outside the gene matches: 6. The CDR3 loop is CASSLAGTDQETQYF. In DNA form, the CDR3 reads TGTGCCAGCAGTCTCGCCGGGACAGACCAAGAGACCCAGTACTTC.

This clonotype was detected ten times or more. V is TRBV6-2 or TRBV6-3 and J is TRBJ1-1; the D is unclear. Per germline, CDR1 MNHEY and CDR2 SVGEGT. This CDR3 has 15 amino acids. V lost 2 bases and J lost 1, with 11 bases in between. DNA of the CDR3: TGTGCCAGCAGTTACAGCCCGCGAGAGAACACTGAAGCTTTCTTT. Protein: CASSYSPRENTEAFF.

This clonotype was observed a few times. The chain uses TRBV12-3 or TRBV12-4 and TRBJ2-1, with D possibly matching TRBD2 (5 bases). This CDR3 spans 14 amino acids. V dropped 6 bases and J dropped 4 bases, with 13 bases sitting between them. DNA for the CDR3: TGTGCCAGCAGGACTACCTCCGGTTACAATGAGCAGTTCTTC. Protein product: CASRTTSGYNEQFF.

This clonotype was seen many times. DNA for the CDR3: TGCAGCGTAATGACAGGACCGAACACTGAAGCTTTCTTT. It is translated as CSVMTGPNTEAFF. The chain recombines TRBV29-1 with TRBJ1-1; the D gene is possibly TRBD1 (6 bases). Germline loops: CDR1 SQVTM, CDR2 ANQGSEA. V was trimmed by 6 bases and J by 1 base, leaving 12 bases between them. The CDR3 has 13 residues.

Details on this clonotype: The junction shows a germline mismatch at one end, possibly a read error. The rearrangement uses TRBV27 and TRBJ2-1; TRBD1 aligns across 9 bases. The CDR3 loop spans 11 amino acids. Germline assignment: CDR1 MNHEY and CDR2 SMNVEV (reference sequence). The CDR3 sequence: CASHTGQGIIF. The CDR3 coding sequence is TGTGCCAGCCATACGGGACAGGGAATAATCTTC.

This chain uses TRBV12-3 or TRBV12-4 with TRBJ2-3; 8 nucleotides line up with TRBD2. J gave up 2 bases and V 6 bases, and 4 bases lay outside the gene matches. The CDR3 is 14 amino acids. CDR3 residues: CASRPGGNTDTQYF. DNA of the CDR3: TGTGCCAGCAGGCCGGGAGGGAACACAGATACGCAGTATTTT.

This rearrangement joins TRBV19 to TRBJ2-7; D remains ambiguous. The CDR3 covers 13 residues. Deletions cut 2 bases from V and 2 bases from J, with 7 bases between. Germline loops: CDR1 LNHDA, CDR2 SQIVND (reference sequence). CDR3 in amino acids: CASSIPGPYEQYF. CDR3 nucleotide sequence: TGTGCCAGTAGTATACCAGGTCCCTACGAGCAGTACTTC.

This clonotype was detected a few times. The V call is TRBV7-9, the J call TRBJ1-1; D may be TRBD1 (5 bases). With 3 bases removed from V and 2 bases from J, the gap between germline ends came to 10 bases. The germline CDR1 and CDR2 sequences are SEHNR and FQNEAQ (reference sequence). This CDR3 is 14 amino acids long. This chain's CDR3 is CASSFSGANTEAFF. In nucleotides, the CDR3 is TGTGCCAGCAGCTTTTCCGGGGCTAACACTGAAGCTTTCTTT.

This clonotype has a count of ten or more. The CDR3 loop reads CASSPGANTEAFF. The CDR3 DNA follows: TGTGCCAGCAGCCCCGGGGCGAACACTGAAGCTTTCTTT. This chain links TRBV3-1 with TRBJ1-1, with D maybe TRBD1 (5 bases). CDR1 LGHDT and CDR2 YNNKEL come from the germline V gene (reference sequence). The length of the CDR3 is 13 residues. Between the trimmed V and J ends, which lost 4 bases and 1 base, there was a span of 7 bases. Based on the CDR3 plus reference TRBV3-1 and TRBJ1-1, the full variable domain is DTAVSQTPKYLVTQMGNDKSIKCEQNLGHDTMYWYKQDSKKFLKIMFSYNNKELIINETVPNRFSPKSPDKAHLNLHINSLELGDSAVYFCASSPGANTEAFFGQGTRLTVV.